This T cell receptor beta chain was observed in a study of blood T cell repertoires in COVID-19. Original handling: Nucleated cell number was recorded as an estimate derived from reference gene primer amplification. Generated by immunoSEQ multiplex PCR, the TCRdb table keeps only in-frame clones and is missing some. The DNA gave D and trimming, while V, J and clone size come from that table. Of 50,000 to 60,000 clones in the sample, approximately 80% are singletons; the top ten hold over 5.5%. Trimming removed 1 base at V and 8 bases at J, with 11 bases between. Germline V gene sequence: CDR1 MGHDK, CDR2 SYGVNS. This CDR3 region has 13 residues.

This clonotype originated in a human donor in a cohort sampled during active or convalescent COVID-19. Source material: peripheral blood. The rearrangement links TRBV25-1 to TRBJ1-2; D is possibly TRBD1 (6 bases). DNA of the CDR3: TGTGCCAGCAGTGAATCGCGGGGGCGCGGCTACACCTTC. Encoded protein: CASSESRGRGYTF.